The 12 T cell receptor beta chains listed next were all sequenced from one sample in a study of CXCR3-negative and CXCR3-positive naive CD8 T cells. The study made its TRB cDNA libraries by 5' RACE, adding UMI labels. TCRdb re-called the 5' RACE reads; one entry per CDR3 protein, DNA not given. In all, the sample yields around 57,000 distinct CDR3 sequences. Sample: memory CD8+ T cells from blood. These receptor sequences come from a human donor in good health. Some clones in this sample may be carry-over from other donors' samples.

The chain carries TRBV29-1 and TRBJ2-1; TCRdb picks TRBD1, but there is no DNA to check that call. Per germline, CDR1 SQVTM and CDR2 ANQGSEA. The CDR3 has 13 residues. The chain's CDR3 is CSVDQGIYNEQFF.

This chain links TRBV12-3 or TRBV12-4 with TRBJ2-1. This CDR3 region has 17 residues. The CDR3 loop is CASSLVFRVQLGDEQFF.

This CDR3 reads CASTNPVGAETQYF. V is TRBV25-1 and J is TRBJ2-5; TCRdb selects TRBD1, and the lack of DNA leaves this call unchecked. This CDR3 comprises 14 residues. CDR1 and CDR2 (germline): MGHDK, SYGVNS.

The rearrangement uses TRBV5-4 and TRBJ1-5; TCRdb designates TRBD1, a call that cannot be tested without DNA. This CDR3 contains 13 residues. The germline CDR1 and CDR2 sequences are SGHNT and YYREEE (reference sequence). CDR3 sequence reads: CASSLGRDQPQHF.

V usage is TRBV6-4 and J usage is TRBJ1-2. This CDR3 region has 15 residues. Germline V gene sequence: CDR1 MRHNA, CDR2 SNTAGT. The CDR3 loop is CASSGSSEAVYGYTF.

The chain couples TRBV7-3 to TRBJ2-2. This CDR3 spans 13 amino acids. Germline-derived CDR1 and CDR2 are SGHTA and FQGTGA. The CDR3 spells CASSPWGTGELFF.

V is TRBV29-1 and J is TRBJ1-1; TCRdb designates TRBD1, a call that cannot be tested without DNA. Per germline, CDR1 SQVTM and CDR2 ANQGSEA. The CDR3 runs 11 residues. The CDR3 region is CSGGTGVRAFF.

The rearrangement uses TRBV4-3 and TRBJ2-7; TCRdb designates TRBD1, a call that cannot be tested without DNA. CDR3 length: 15 amino acids. Germline values: CDR1 LGHNA, CDR2 YSLEER. The CDR3 loop reads CASSQDGRGPYEQYF.

The rearrangement links TRBV12-3 or TRBV12-4 to TRBJ1-2. The CDR3 covers 13 residues. CDR3 in amino acids: CASSFGRAYGYTF.

CDR3 sequence: CSASGTDSYEQYF. This rearrangement joins TRBV20-1 to TRBJ2-7; with no DNA, the TCRdb D assignment of TRBD1 cannot be verified. From germline, CDR1 is DFQATT and CDR2 SNEGSKA (reference sequence). The CDR3 sequence is 13 residues long.

The gene calls are TRBV14 and TRBJ2-7; TCRdb outputs TRBD2, but without DNA this stays unchecked. The CDR3 is made up of 13 amino acids. Germline V gene data show CDR1 as SGHDN and CDR2 as FVKESK. The CDR3 here is CASAGTPGREQYF.

V is TRBV7-2 and J is TRBJ2-7; checking the TCRdb D call of TRBD2 is not possible without DNA. Germline V gene lookup returns CDR1 SGHTA and CDR2 FQGNSA. The CDR3 spans 13 residues. CDR3 in amino acids: CASSPGLTYEQYF.